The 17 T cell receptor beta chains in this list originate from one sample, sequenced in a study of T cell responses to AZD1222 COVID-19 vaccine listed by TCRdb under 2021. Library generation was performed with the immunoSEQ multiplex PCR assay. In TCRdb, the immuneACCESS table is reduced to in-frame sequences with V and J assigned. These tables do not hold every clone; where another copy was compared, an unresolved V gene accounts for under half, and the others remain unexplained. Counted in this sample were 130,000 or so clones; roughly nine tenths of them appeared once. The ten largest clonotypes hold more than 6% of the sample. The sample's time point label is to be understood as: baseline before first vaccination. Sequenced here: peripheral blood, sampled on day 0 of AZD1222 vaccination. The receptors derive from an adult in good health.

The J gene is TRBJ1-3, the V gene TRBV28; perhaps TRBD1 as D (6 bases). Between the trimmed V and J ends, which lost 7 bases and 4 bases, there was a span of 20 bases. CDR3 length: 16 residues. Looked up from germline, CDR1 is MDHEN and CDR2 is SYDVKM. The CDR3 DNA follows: TGTGCCAGCAATTCTGGACACTCAGGGACAGGAAACACCATATATTTT. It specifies CASNSGHSGTGNTIYF. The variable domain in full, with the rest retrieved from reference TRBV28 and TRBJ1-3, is DVKVTQSSRYLVKRTGEKVFLECVQDMDHENMFWYRQDPGLGLRLIYFSYDVKMKEKGDIPEGYSVSREKKERFSLILESASTNQTSMYLCASNSGHSGTGNTIYFGEGSWLTVV.

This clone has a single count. CDR3 residues: CASSPGGLAGAYNEQFF. CDR3 DNA sequence: TGTGCCAGCAGCCCCGGGGGACTAGCGGGAGCCTACAATGAGCAGTTCTTC. The chain employs TRBV9 and TRBJ2-1, with 14 bases fitting TRBD2. This CDR3 is 17 amino acids long. CDR1 is SGDLS, CDR2 YYNGEE, per germline. J lost 2 bases, V lost 4 bases, and 5 bases had no gene match.

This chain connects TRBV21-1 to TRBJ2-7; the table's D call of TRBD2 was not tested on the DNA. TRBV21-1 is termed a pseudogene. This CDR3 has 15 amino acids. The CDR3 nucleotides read TGTGCCAGCAGCAAAGAGTTTGTTAGCTCCTACGAGCAGTACTTC. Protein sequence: CASSKEFVSSYEQYF.

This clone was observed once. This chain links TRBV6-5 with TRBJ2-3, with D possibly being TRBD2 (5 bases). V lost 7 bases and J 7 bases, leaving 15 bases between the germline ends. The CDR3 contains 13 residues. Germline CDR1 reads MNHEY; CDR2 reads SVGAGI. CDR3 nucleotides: TGTGCCAGCACCCGAGCGGTGGGAAATACGCAGTATTTT. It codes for CASTRAVGNTQYF.

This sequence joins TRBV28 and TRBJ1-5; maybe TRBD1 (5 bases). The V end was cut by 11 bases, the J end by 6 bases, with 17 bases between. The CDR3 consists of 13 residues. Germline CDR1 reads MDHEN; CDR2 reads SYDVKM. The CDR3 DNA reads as TGTGCCGTTCCGGGACGTGGGGGTCAGCCCCAGCATTTT. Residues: CAVPGRGGQPQHF.

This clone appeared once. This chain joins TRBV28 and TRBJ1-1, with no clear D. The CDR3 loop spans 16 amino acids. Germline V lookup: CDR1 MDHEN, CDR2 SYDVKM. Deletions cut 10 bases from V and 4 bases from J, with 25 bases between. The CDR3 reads CATTELFGVLATEAFF. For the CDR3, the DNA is TGTGCCACCACAGAGCTTTTCGGGGTCCTGGCCACTGAAGCTTTCTTT.

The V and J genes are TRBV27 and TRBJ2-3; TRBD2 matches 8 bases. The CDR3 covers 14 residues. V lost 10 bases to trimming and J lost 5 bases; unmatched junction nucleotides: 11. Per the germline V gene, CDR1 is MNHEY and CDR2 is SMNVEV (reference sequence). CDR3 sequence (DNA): TGTGCCACCGTCTCCGGGAGGGCCGGAGATACGCAGTATTTT. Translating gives CATVSGRAGDTQYF.

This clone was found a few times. The CDR3 nucleotides are TGTGCCAGTAGACCTAGCGGGATGTCCTACGAGCAGTACTTC. Protein sequence: CASRPSGMSYEQYF. The chain joins TRBV19 to TRBJ2-7, with 9 bases matching TRBD2. CDR1 and CDR2 (germline): LNHDA, SQIVND (reference sequence). V lost 6 bases and J lost 1; bases outside the gene matches: 4. The CDR3 sequence is 14 residues long.

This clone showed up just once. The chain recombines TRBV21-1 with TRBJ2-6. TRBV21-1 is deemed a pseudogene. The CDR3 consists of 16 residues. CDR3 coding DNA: TGTGCCAGCAGCACCAATCACCCCTCTGGGGCCAACGTCCTGACTTTC. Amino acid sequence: CASSTNHPSGANVLTF.

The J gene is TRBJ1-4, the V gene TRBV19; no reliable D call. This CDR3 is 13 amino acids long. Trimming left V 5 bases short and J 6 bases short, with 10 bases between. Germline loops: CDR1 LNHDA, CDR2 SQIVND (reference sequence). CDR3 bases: TGTGCCAGTAGTCGAGGGCAGGATGAAAAACTGTTTTTT. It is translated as CASSRGQDEKLFF.

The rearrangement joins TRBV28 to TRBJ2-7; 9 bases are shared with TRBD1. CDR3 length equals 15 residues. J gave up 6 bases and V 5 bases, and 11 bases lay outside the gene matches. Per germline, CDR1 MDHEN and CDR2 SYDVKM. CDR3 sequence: CASSGTQGAQVEQYF. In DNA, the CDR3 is TGTGCCAGCAGTGGGACACAGGGGGCGCAGGTCGAGCAGTACTTC.

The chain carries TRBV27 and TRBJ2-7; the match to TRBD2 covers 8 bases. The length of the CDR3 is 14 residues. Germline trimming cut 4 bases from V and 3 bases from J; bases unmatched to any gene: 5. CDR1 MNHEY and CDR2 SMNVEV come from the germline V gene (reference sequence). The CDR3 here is CASSWERGSYEQYF. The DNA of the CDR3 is TGTGCCAGCAGTTGGGAGCGGGGGAGCTACGAGCAGTACTTC.

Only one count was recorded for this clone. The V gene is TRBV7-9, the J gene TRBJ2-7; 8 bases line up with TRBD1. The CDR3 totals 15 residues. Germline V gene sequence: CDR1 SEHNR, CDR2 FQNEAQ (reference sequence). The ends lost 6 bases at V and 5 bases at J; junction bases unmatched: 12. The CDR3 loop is CASSIGQGPWDEQYF. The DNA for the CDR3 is TGTGCCAGCAGTATAGGACAGGGTCCCTGGGACGAGCAGTACTTC.

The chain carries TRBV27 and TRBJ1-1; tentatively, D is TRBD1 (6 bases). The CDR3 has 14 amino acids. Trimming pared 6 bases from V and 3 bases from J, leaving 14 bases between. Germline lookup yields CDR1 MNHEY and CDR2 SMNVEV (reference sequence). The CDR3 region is CASRPPQGHTEAFF. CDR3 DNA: TGTGCCAGCAGGCCCCCACAGGGTCACACTGAAGCTTTCTTT.

Here the CDR3 reads CASREDRVRSNEQFF. DNA of the CDR3: TGTGCCAGCAGGGAGGACAGGGTAAGAAGCAATGAGCAGTTCTTC. V and J are TRBV6-5 and TRBJ2-1; TRBD1 aligns across 8 bases. The CDR3 spans 15 residues. Germline V CDR1 and CDR2: MNHEY, SVGAGI. Unmatched junction bases numbered 10, after V lost 6 bases and J lost 6 bases.

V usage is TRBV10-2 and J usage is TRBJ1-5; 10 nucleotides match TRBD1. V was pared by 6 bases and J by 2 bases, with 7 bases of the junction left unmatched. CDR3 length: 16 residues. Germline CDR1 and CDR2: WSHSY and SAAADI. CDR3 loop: CASRMTGGLRNQPQHF. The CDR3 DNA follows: TGCGCCAGCAGGATGACAGGGGGCCTACGCAATCAGCCCCAGCATTTT.

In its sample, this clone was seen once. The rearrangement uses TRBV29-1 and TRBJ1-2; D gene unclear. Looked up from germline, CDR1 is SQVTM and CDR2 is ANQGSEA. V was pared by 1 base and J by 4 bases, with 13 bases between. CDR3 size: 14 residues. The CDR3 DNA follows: TGCAGCGTTGAAGCGGCCAAGGGCTTCTATGGCTACACCTTC. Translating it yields CSVEAAKGFYGYTF.